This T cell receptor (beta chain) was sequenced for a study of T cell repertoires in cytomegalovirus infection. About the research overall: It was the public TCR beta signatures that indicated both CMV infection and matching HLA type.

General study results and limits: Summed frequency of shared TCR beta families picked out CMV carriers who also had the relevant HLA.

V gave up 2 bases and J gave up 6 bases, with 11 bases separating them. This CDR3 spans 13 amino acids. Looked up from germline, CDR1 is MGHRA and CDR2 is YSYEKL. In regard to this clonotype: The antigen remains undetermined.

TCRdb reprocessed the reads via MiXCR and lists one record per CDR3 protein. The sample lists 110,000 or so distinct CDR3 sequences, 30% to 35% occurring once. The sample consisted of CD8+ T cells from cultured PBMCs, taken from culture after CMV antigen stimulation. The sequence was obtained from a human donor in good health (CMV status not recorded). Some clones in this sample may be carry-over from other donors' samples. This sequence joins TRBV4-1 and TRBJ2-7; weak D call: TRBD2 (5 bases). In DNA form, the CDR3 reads TGCGCCAGCAGCCAACACGGGGTCTCCGAGCAGTACTTC. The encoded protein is CASSQHGVSEQYF.